This T cell receptor (beta chain) derives from a study of T cells in localized non-small cell lung cancer. The table lists this clone with a count of one. V was clipped by 1 base and J by 0 bases, with 13 bases between them. Looked up from germline, CDR1 is SGHRS and CDR2 is YFSETQ. This CDR3 comprises 16 residues. Generated by immunoSEQ multiplex PCR, the TCRdb table keeps only in-frame clones and is missing some. The table includes almost 40,000 clones, approximately 90% detected once. The source is a male donor at least 60 years old with stage II lung adenocarcinoma. The rearrangement uses TRBV5-1 and TRBJ1-1; a possible D gene is TRBD1 (6 bases). This specimen was peripheral blood mononuclear cells, taken before any cancer treatment. CDR3 coding DNA: TGCGCCAGCAGCTTGCGAGGGGGGCCGATGAACACTGAAGCTTTCTTT. This codes for CASSLRGGPMNTEAFF.